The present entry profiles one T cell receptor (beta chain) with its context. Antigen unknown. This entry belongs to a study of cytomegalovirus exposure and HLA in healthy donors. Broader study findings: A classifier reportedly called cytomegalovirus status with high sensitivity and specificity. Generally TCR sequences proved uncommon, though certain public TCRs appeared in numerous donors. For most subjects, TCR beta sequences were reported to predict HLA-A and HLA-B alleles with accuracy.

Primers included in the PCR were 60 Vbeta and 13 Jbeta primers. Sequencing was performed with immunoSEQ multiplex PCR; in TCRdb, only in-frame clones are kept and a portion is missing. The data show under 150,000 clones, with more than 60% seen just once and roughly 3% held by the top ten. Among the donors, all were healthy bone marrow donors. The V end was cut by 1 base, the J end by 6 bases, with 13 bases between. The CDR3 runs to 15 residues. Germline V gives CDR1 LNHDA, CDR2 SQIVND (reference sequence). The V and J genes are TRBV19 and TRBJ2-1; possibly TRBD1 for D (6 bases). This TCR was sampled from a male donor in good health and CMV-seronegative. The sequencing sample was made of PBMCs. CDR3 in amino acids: CASSIAGGQSNEQFF. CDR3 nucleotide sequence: TGTGCCAGTAGTATAGCTGGGGGCCAAAGCAATGAGCAGTTCTTC.